This TCR beta chain was identified in a study of CD8+CD57+ T cells in acquired aplastic anemia. Study results and caveats: Nearly 30 was the count of CD8+ CDR3 sequences that patients shared with controls.

The TCR beta profiling, which covered VDJ combination and CDR3 sequence, was carried out using genomic DNA as the template. A single record per CDR3 protein comes from TCRdb applying MiXCR to the reads. The table has some 140,000 distinct CDR3 sequences, roughly half seen once. As regards this clonotype: Its antigen is not known.

For sequencing, patients were chosen who had shown expansion of CD8+CD57+ cells by flow cytometry. Each patient carried a diagnosis of severe acquired aplastic anemia. The CDR3 is 16 amino acids. The junction had 9 bases not matched to a gene; V was cut back by 4 bases and J by 1 base. CDR1 SGHRS and CDR2 YFSETQ come from the germline V gene. This clonotype was obtained from a human donor with aplastic anemia. The chain recombines TRBV5-1 with TRBJ1-2, with 8 bases fitting TRBD1. The sequenced material came from sorted CD4+, CD8+, or CD8+CD57+ T cells (not recorded which) from PBMCs. Written as DNA, the CDR3 is TGCGCCAGCAGCCCCGACGGACAGGGAATTAACTATGGCTACACCTTC. It codes for CASSPDGQGINYGYTF.